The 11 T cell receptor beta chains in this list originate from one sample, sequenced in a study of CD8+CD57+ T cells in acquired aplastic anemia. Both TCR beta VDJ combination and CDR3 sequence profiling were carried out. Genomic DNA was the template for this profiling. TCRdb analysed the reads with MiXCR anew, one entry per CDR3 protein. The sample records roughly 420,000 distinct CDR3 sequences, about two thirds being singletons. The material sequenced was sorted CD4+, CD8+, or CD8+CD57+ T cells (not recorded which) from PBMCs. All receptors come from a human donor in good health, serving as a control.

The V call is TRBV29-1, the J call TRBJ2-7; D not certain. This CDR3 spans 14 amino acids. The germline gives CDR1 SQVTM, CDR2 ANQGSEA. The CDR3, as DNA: TGCAGCGTTGCGACACACCTTAACCCCTGCGAGCATTTCGTC. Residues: CSVATHLNPCEHFV.

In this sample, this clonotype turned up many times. CDR3 protein: CASSIGRGDTQYF. CDR3 coding DNA: TGTGCCAGTAGTATAGGACGCGGGGATACGCAGTATTTT. The gene calls are TRBV19 and TRBJ2-3; TRBD2 is a possible D gene (5 bases). Germline assignment: CDR1 LNHDA and CDR2 SQIVND (reference sequence). V lost 1 base, J lost 6 bases, and 8 bases lay in between. The CDR3 consists of 13 residues.

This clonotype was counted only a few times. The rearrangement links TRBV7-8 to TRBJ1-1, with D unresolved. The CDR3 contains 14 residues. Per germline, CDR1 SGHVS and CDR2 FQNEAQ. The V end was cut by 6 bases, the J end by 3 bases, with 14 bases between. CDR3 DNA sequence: TGTGCCAGCAGTCCCAACGGCCCAGACACTGAAGCTTTCTTT. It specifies CASSPNGPDTEAFF.

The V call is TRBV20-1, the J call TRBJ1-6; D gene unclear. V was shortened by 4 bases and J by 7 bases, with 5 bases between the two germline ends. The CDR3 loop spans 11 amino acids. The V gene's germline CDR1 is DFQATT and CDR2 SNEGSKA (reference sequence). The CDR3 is CSAKTNSPLHF. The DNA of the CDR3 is TGCAGTGCTAAAACGAATTCACCCCTCCACTTT.

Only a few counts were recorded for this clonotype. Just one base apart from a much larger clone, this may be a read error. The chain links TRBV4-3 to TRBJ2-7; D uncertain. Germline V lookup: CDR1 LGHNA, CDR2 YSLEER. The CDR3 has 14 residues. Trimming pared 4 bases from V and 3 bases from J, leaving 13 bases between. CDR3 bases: TGCGCCAGCAGCCGAGATTTGTCGGACTACGAGCAGTACTTC. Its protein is CASSRDLSDYEQYF.

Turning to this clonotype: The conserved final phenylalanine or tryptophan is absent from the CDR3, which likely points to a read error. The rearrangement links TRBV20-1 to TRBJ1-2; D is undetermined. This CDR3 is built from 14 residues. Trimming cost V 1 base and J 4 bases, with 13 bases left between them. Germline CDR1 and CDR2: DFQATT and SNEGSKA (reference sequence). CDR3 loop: CSARVRGDGYGYTL. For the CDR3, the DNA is TGCAGTGCTAGAGTTCGGGGTGACGGCTATGGCTACACCCTC.

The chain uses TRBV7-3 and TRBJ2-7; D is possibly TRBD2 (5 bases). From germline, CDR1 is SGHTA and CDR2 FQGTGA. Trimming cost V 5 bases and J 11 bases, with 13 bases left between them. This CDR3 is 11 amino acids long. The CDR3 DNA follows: TGTGCCAGCAGCCGTGCCTACGGGGAGTACTTC. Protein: CASSRAYGEYF.

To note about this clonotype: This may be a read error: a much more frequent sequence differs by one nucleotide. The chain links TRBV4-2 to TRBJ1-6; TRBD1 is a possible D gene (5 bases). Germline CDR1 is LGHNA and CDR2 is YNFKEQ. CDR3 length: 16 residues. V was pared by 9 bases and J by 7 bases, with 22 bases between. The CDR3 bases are TGTGCCAGGAGTGTTACGCAGGGAACGCGGAATTCACCCCTCCACTTT. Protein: CARSVTQGTRNSPLHF.

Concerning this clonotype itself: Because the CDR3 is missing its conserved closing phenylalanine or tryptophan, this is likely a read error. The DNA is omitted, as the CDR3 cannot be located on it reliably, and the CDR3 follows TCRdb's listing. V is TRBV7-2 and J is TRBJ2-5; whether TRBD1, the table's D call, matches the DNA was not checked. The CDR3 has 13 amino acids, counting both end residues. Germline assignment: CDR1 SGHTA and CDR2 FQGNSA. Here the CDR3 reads CASSFIGGQTTVT.

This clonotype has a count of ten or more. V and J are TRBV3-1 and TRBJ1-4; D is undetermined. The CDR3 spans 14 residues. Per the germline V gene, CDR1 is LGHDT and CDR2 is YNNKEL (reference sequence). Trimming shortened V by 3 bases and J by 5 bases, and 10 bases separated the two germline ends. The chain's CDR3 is CASSQSGRNEKLFF. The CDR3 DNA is TGTGCCAGCAGCCAGTCAGGACGGAATGAAAAACTGTTTTTT. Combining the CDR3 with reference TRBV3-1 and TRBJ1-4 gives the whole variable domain DTAVSQTPKYLVTQMGNDKSIKCEQNLGHDTMYWYKQDSKKFLKIMFSYNNKELIINETVPNRFSPKSPDKAHLNLHINSLELGDSAVYFCASSQSGRNEKLFFGSGTQLSVL.

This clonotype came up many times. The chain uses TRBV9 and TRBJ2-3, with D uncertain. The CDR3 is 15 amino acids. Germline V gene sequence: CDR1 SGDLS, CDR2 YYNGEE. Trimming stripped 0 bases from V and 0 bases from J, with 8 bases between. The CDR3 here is CASSVVVGSTDTQYF. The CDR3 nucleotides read TGTGCCAGCAGCGTAGTCGTGGGGAGCACAGATACGCAGTATTTT. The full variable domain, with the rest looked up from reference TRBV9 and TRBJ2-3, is DSGVTQTPKHLITATGQRVTLRCSPRSGDLSVYWYQQSLDQGLQFLIQYYNGEERAKGNILERFSAQQFPDLHSELNLSSLELGDSALYFCASSVVVGSTDTQYFGPGTRLTVL.